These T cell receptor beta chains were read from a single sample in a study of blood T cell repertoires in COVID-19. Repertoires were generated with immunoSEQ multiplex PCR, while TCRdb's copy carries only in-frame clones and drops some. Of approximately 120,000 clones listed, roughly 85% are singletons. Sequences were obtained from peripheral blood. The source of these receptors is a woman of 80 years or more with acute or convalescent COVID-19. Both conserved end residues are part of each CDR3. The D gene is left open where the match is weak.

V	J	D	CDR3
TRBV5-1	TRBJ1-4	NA	CASSPRTEGEGKLFF
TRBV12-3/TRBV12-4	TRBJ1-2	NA	CASSLRGGGYTF
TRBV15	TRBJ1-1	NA	CATSRDLGGEAFF
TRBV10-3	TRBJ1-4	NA	CAISGGEKLFF
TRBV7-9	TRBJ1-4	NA	CASSPPGEEKLFF
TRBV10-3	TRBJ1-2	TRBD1	CAISQTGGDGYTF
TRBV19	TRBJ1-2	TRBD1	CASSASRGRSYGYTF
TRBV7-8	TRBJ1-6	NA	CASSQEQVPLHF
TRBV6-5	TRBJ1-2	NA	CASSYGGPPRGYTF
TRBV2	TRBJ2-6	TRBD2	CASMAGGLSGANVLTF
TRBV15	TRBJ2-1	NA	CATSRDLGRASSYNEQFF
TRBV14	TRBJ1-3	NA	CASSLYGGNTIYF
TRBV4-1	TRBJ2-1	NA	CASSQGSAIGQFF
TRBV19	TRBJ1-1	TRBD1	CASQDRANTEAFF
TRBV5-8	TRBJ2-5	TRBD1	CASSGRDRQETQYF
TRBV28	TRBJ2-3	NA	CASSFPLRTQYF
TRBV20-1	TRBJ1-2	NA	CSASLRGYTF
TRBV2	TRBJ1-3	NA	CASTEQGLWSGNTIYF
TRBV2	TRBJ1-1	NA	CASTSEVNTEAFF
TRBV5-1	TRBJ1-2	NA	CASSLGDTNYGYTF
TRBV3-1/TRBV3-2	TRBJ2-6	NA	CASSRQTGGANVLTF
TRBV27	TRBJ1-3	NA	CASSDRVPVDTIYF
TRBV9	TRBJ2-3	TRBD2	CASSPRGVHSTDTQYF
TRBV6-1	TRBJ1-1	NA	CASSEKQDTEAFF
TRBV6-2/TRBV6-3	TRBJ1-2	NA	CASSYFSTQGYTF
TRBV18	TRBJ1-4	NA	CASSGGTNEKLFF
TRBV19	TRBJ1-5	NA	CASNGNPRMPQHF
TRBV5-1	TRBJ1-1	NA	CASSLKPGDAPRNTEAFF
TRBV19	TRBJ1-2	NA	CASSHRQDGGYTF